These T cell receptor beta chains were read from a single sample in a study of cytomegalovirus exposure and HLA in healthy donors. Libraries were prepared by immunoSEQ multiplex PCR; TCRdb keeps only in-frame clonotypes and omits some of them. The sample carries about 100,000 clones, 76% recorded once. Sequenced sample: PBMCs. All receptors come from a woman between 45 and 60 years old in good health and CMV-seropositive. The CDR3 runs from the conserved cysteine through the conserved F or W. The D gene is left open where the match is weak. Clone size is stated in some rows and not others, as once, few, many or a class when expanded.

clone size	V gene	D gene	J gene	CDR3 length	CDR3 protein	CDR3 DNA
-	TRBV6-6	-	TRBJ1-1	13	CAYGAGLDTEAFF	TGTGCCTATGGAGCGGGTTTGGACACTGAAGCTTTCTTT
-	TRBV18	-	TRBJ2-7	13	CASSPAGPYEQYF	TGTGCCAGCTCACCAGCAGGGCCCTACGAGCAGTACTTC
-	TRBV19	TRBD2	TRBJ2-7	17	CASSRLGVLAGSYEQYF	TGTGCCAGTAGTAGGTTGGGAGTCCTAGCGGGGAGCTACGAGCAGTACTTC
-	TRBV6-5	TRBD2	TRBJ2-3	15	CASTNSGRNTDTQYF	TGTGCCAGCACAAATAGCGGGAGGAACACAGATACGCAGTATTTT
once	TRBV19	-	TRBJ1-1	15	CASSPVGRGNTEAFF	TGTGCCAGTAGCCCCGTTGGGCGGGGAAACACTGAAGCTTTCTTT
-	TRBV7-9	-	TRBJ2-7	11	CASSFLLEQYF	TGTGCCAGCAGCTTCCTGTTGGAGCAGTACTTC
-	TRBV11-2	TRBD1	TRBJ1-1	17	CASSLKLQGATNTEAFF	TGTGCCAGCAGCTTAAAACTACAGGGGGCTACGAACACTGAAGCTTTCTTT
-	TRBV6-5	-	TRBJ1-5	14	CASSGTGSNQPQHF	TGTGCCAGCAGTGGCACAGGGAGCAATCAGCCCCAGCATTTT
once	TRBV11-2	TRBD1	TRBJ1-2	18	CASISQRARDRGDYGYTF	TGTGCCAGCATTTCCCAAAGGGCCCGGGACAGGGGGGACTATGGCTACACCTTC
-	TRBV19	TRBD1	TRBJ1-1	15	CASSGVGTGVTEAFF	TGTGCCAGTAGTGGGGTTGGCACAGGGGTCACTGAAGCTTTCTTT
-	TRBV21-1	-	TRBJ1-1	16	CASSKNRPRADTEAFF	TGTGCCAGCAGCAAAAATCGGCCGCGGGCGGACACTGAAGCTTTCTTT
once	TRBV25-1	-	TRBJ2-2	18	CASSDREGARAISGELFF	TGTGCCAGCAGTGATCGGGAGGGGGCAAGAGCGATTTCCGGGGAGCTGTTTTTT
once	TRBV2	-	TRBJ1-1	12	CASRGPNTEAFF	TGTGCCAGCAGGGGCCCTAACACTGAAGCTTTCTTT
few	TRBV27	TRBD1	TRBJ1-2	14	CASRRQGEDYGYTF	TGTGCCAGCAGACGACAGGGGGAAGACTATGGCTACACCTTC
few	TRBV2	TRBD1	TRBJ1-6	12	CANGQDNSPLHF	TGTGCCAACGGACAGGATAATTCACCCCTCCACTTT
-	TRBV9	TRBD2	TRBJ2-7	16	CASSEHPGTGGGEQYF	TGTGCCAGCAGCGAACATCCGGGGACCGGCGGGGGAGAGCAGTACTTC
few	TRBV7-3	-	TRBJ1-3	16	CASSPTGIGSGNTIYF	TGTGCCAGCAGCCCTACAGGAATCGGCTCTGGAAACACCATATATTTT
-	TRBV6-6	-	TRBJ1-2	13	CASSFLTAHGYTF	TGTGCCAGCAGTTTTTTAACAGCTCATGGCTACACCTTC
few	TRBV11-2	-	TRBJ2-7	15	CASSQTPGGSYEQYF	TGTGCCAGCAGCCAGACCCCCGGGGGCTCCTACGAGCAGTACTTC
-	TRBV29-1	-	TRBJ2-7	11	CSAFSSYEQYF	TGCAGCGCCTTTTCTTCCTACGAGCAGTACTTC
-	TRBV7-9	-	TRBJ1-2	15	CASSSFRRQSYGYTF	TGTGCCAGCAGCTCCTTCCGGAGGCAGAGCTATGGCTACACCTTC
-	TRBV5-1	TRBD2	TRBJ2-3	15	CASSFLAGVRDTQYF	TGCGCCAGCAGCTTTCTAGCGGGAGTTAGAGATACGCAGTATTTT
few	TRBV6-5	-	TRBJ2-7	11	CASSRGYEQYF	TGTGCCAGCAGCAGAGGGTACGAGCAGTACTTC
-	TRBV5-5	-	TRBJ2-3	14	CASSLGLATDTQYF	TGTGCCAGCAGCTTGGGCCTAGCGACAGATACGCAGTATTTT
-	TRBV27	-	TRBJ1-2	16	CASSPGGSKWGDGYTF	TGTGCCAGCAGTCCCGGGGGATCCAAATGGGGTGATGGCTACACCTTC
-	TRBV6-1	-	TRBJ1-5	14	CASSENDGGRPQHF	TGTGCCAGCAGTGAAAACGACGGCGGCAGGCCCCAGCATTTT
-	TRBV11-3	TRBD2	TRBJ2-1	16	CASSQIGGSEEDEQFF	TGTGCCAGCAGCCAAATCGGCGGGAGTGAGGAGGATGAGCAGTTCTTC
-	TRBV4-1	TRBD1	TRBJ2-1	15	CASSRDRGPLNEQFF	TGCGCCAGCAGCCGGGACAGGGGGCCCCTCAATGAGCAGTTCTTC
-	TRBV19	-	TRBJ2-7	15	CASSPTDRGYYEQYF	TGTGCCAGTAGCCCAACGGATAGGGGGTACTACGAGCAGTACTTC
few	TRBV11-3	TRBD1	TRBJ1-2	16	CASSERTGGSLYGYTF	TGTGCCAGCAGCGAGCGGACAGGGGGCTCCCTCTATGGCTACACCTTC
-	TRBV2	TRBD2	TRBJ2-2	15	CASSKLAGEGGELFF	TGTGCCAGCAGTAAACTAGCGGGAGAGGGCGGGGAGCTGTTTTTT
-	TRBV5-1	TRBD1	TRBJ1-2	14	CASRPDRGYYGYTF	TGCGCCAGCAGGCCAGACAGGGGATACTATGGCTACACCTTC
-	TRBV5-1	-	TRBJ1-1	14	CASQSGRVETEAFF	TGCGCCAGCCAATCGGGCAGGGTGGAAACTGAAGCTTTCTTT
-	TRBV6-5	-	TRBJ1-2	12	CASAWQGRGYTF	TGTGCCAGCGCCTGGCAGGGGCGCGGCTACACCTTC
once	TRBV4-2	-	TRBJ2-1	14	CASSQQVESNEQFF	TGTGCCAGCAGCCAACAGGTCGAATCCAATGAGCAGTTCTTC
-	TRBV4-2	-	TRBJ2-5	14	CASSQVNQAETQYF	TGTGCCAGCAGCCAAGTAAACCAGGCCGAGACCCAGTACTTC
-	TRBV19	TRBD2	TRBJ2-1	15	CASSASGGAFSEQFF	TGTGCCAGTAGTGCTAGCGGGGGGGCGTTTAGTGAGCAGTTCTTC
-	TRBV6-1	-	TRBJ2-5	13	CASSATSRETQYF	TGTGCCAGCAGTGCGACTAGTAGAGAGACCCAGTACTTC
-	TRBV2	-	TRBJ2-7	15	CARTNREGGPYEQYF	TGTGCCAGAACCAACAGGGAGGGGGGGCCCTACGAGCAGTACTTC
-	TRBV5-6	TRBD1	TRBJ2-7	14	CASSLVQGALEQYF	TGTGCCAGCAGCTTGGTCCAGGGGGCACTCGAGCAGTACTTC
-	TRBV11-2	TRBD2	TRBJ2-2	18	CASSLKGWGTSYTGELFF	TGTGCCAGCAGCTTAAAGGGCTGGGGGACTAGCTACACCGGGGAGCTGTTTTTT
-	TRBV9	-	TRBJ2-5	17	CASSGIEARGSQETQYF	TGTGCCAGCAGCGGCATAGAAGCTAGGGGATCACAAGAGACCCAGTACTTC
-	TRBV15	-	TRBJ1-1	13	CATSVGVNTEAFF	TGTGCCACCAGCGTAGGGGTGAACACTGAAGCTTTCTTT
-	TRBV6-4	TRBD2	TRBJ2-1	16	CASSDEGLAGGSEQFF	TGTGCCAGCAGTGACGAGGGCCTAGCGGGGGGTAGTGAGCAGTTCTTC
-	TRBV10-2	TRBD2	TRBJ2-4	19	CASSERGLAGGPVKNIQYF	TGCGCCAGCAGTGAGCGGGGACTAGCGGGAGGGCCGGTCAAAAACATTCAGTACTTC
-	TRBV30	TRBD1	TRBJ1-1	14	CAWSYRGYVTEAFF	TGTGCCTGGAGTTACAGGGGGTATGTCACTGAAGCTTTCTTT